These 14 T cell receptor beta chains were sequenced from one sample in a study of human T cells and chemical hapten exposure. This sample's time point: pre-sensitization, week 0. Treatment of the sample: therapeutic diphenylcyclopropenone sensitization with weekly scalp DPC. Each CDR3 protein gets one entry after TCRdb re-called the RACE reads with MiXCR. The sample comprises roughly 40,000 distinct CDR3 sequences, 12% of which are singletons, and over 5.5% rests with the top ten. This sample comprised whole blood, obtained in connection with sensitization to the hapten diphenylcyclopropenone (DPC). These receptors all stem from a woman aged 25 to 45 with alopecia areata. Some clones in this sample may be carry-over from other donors' samples.

V gene TRBV6-5 combines with J gene TRBJ2-7, with TRBD2 as a possible D gene (6 bases). V was clipped by 6 bases and J by 0 bases, with 15 bases between them. The germline V gene encodes CDR1 MNHEY and CDR2 SVGAGI. The CDR3 totals 15 residues. CDR3 loop: CASSPEGPFSYEQYF. The CDR3 coding sequence is TGTGCCAGCAGCCCGGAGGGACCCTTCTCCTACGAGCAGTACTTC.

This clonotype was detected ten times or more. V usage is TRBV2 and J usage is TRBJ2-1; D possibly corresponds to TRBD1 (5 bases). With 7 bases removed from V and 14 bases from J, the gap between germline ends came to 12 bases. CDR3 size: 10 residues. Germline CDR1 reads SNHLY; CDR2 reads FYNNEI. Here the CDR3 DNA reads TGTGCCAGCAAGACAGAACTGGAGTTCTTC. Translating it yields CASKTELEFF.

In this sample, this clonotype turned up a few times. The V gene is TRBV6-2 or TRBV6-3, the J gene TRBJ2-3; D gene unclear. Germline V gene lookup returns CDR1 MNHEY and CDR2 SVGEGT. With 6 bases removed from V and 2 bases from J, the gap between germline ends came to 12 bases. This CDR3 is built from 14 residues. The CDR3 loop reads CASRPPLYTDTQYF. CDR3 in DNA: TGTGCCAGCAGACCCCCCCTTTACACAGATACGCAGTATTTT.

V usage is TRBV11-3 and J usage is TRBJ2-5; 7 nucleotides line up with TRBD2. Losses at the gene ends were 4 bases for V and 2 bases for J; bases not matched to a gene: 4. Germline V gives CDR1 SGHNT, CDR2 YENEEA. The CDR3 has 14 residues. The CDR3 DNA is TGTGCCAGCAGCTCCTCTAGCGGACAAGAGACCCAGTACTTC. Amino acids: CASSSSSGQETQYF.

This clonotype was counted between two and nine times. V gene TRBV28 combines with J gene TRBJ2-7; D is undetermined. V dropped 6 bases and J dropped 1 base, with 19 bases sitting between them. Looked up from germline, CDR1 is MDHEN and CDR2 is SYDVKM. There are 16 residues in the CDR3. The CDR3 nucleotides read TGTGCCAGCAGCTACTTCGTCAGCTCCACGTCCTACGAGCAGTACTTC. This translates into CASSYFVSSTSYEQYF.

The J gene is TRBJ2-3, the V gene TRBV29-1, with no clear D. Trimming took off 4 bases at V and 6 bases at J, with 17 bases between the two ends. In germline, CDR1 is SQVTM, CDR2 ANQGSEA. The CDR3 runs to 14 residues. For the CDR3, the DNA is TGCAGCGTTGGGGGAAGGCCAGTCGTGGATACGCAGTATTTT. It encodes CSVGGRPVVDTQYF.

This clonotype appeared a few times. This chain connects TRBV7-8 to TRBJ2-1; D might be TRBD2 (5 bases). The CDR3 spans 11 residues. Trimming pared 5 bases from V and 7 bases from J, leaving 6 bases between. Germline values: CDR1 SGHVS, CDR2 FQNEAQ. Here the CDR3 DNA reads TGTGCCAGCAGCCGGGATAATGAGCAGTTCTTC. Its protein is CASSRDNEQFF.

This clonotype has a count of ten or more. The gene calls are TRBV6-1 and TRBJ1-1; no firm D call. The CDR3 totals 13 residues. Germline-derived CDR1 and CDR2 are MNHNS and SASEGT. The V and J ends lost 2 bases and 1 base respectively, with 5 bases between them. CDR3 residues: CASSEKGNTEAFF. CDR3 nucleotide sequence: TGTGCCAGCAGTGAAAAGGGGAACACTGAAGCTTTCTTT.

The rearrangement links TRBV28 to TRBJ1-2; TRBD1 matches at 10 bases. V shed 6 bases and J 3 bases; nucleotides not matched to a gene: 7. The CDR3 totals 15 residues. Germline CDR1 reads MDHEN; CDR2 reads SYDVKM. CDR3 in amino acids: CASSPGQGGYYGYTF. In DNA form, the CDR3 reads TGTGCCAGCAGCCCAGGACAGGGGGGGTACTATGGCTACACCTTC.

In this sample, this clonotype turned up a few times. V and J are TRBV13 and TRBJ2-5; possible D gene TRBD2, 5 bases. V was trimmed by 1 base and J by 8 bases, leaving 32 bases between them. The germline V gene encodes CDR1 PRHDT and CDR2 FYEKMQ (reference sequence). This CDR3 is built from 20 residues. The CDR3 is CASSLELASSTPSPSSTQYF. Here the CDR3 DNA reads TGTGCCAGCAGCTTAGAACTGGCTAGCTCTACGCCTTCGCCTAGTTCAACCCAGTACTTC.

This clonotype was counted at least ten times. The chain combines TRBV28 with TRBJ2-7, with D perhaps TRBD1 (6 bases). Germline V gives CDR1 MDHEN, CDR2 SYDVKM. Trimming removed 7 bases at V and 2 bases at J, with 9 bases between. This CDR3 comprises 12 residues. The chain's CDR3 is CASNGQTYEQYF. The CDR3 region has the DNA TGTGCCAGCAACGGACAGACCTACGAGCAGTACTTC.

The chain has TRBV28 and TRBJ1-2, with TRBD1 matching 11 bases. Trimming took 5 bases from V and 4 from J; bases not matched to a gene: 6. CDR3 length: 15 residues. Germline V gene sequence: CDR1 MDHEN, CDR2 SYDVKM. CDR3 sequence: CASSLAGTGGYGYTF. The CDR3 DNA sequence: TGTGCCAGCAGTCTCGCCGGGACAGGGGGCTATGGCTACACCTTC.

In this sample, this clonotype turned up a few times. This rearrangement joins TRBV6-2 or TRBV6-3 to TRBJ2-1; a weak D match, TRBD1 (6 bases). Germline V gene data show CDR1 as MNHEY and CDR2 as SVGEGT. V lost 5 bases and J 4 bases, leaving 12 bases between the germline ends. This CDR3 comprises 14 residues. The CDR3 sequence: CASSPRQEYNEQFF. In DNA form, the CDR3 reads TGTGCCAGCAGTCCCCGACAGGAGTACAATGAGCAGTTCTTC.

V and J are TRBV3-1 and TRBJ1-6; D ambiguous. Germline lookup yields CDR1 LGHDT and CDR2 YNNKEL (reference sequence). Trimming took off 4 bases at V and 15 bases at J, with 13 bases between the two ends. This CDR3 has 12 amino acids. The CDR3 nucleotides are TGTGCCAGCAGCCCCGGACGAGTGAACCTCCACTTT. This sequence encodes CASSPGRVNLHF. The full variable domain, rest sourced from reference TRBV3-1 and TRBJ1-6, is DTAVSQTPKYLVTQMGNDKSIKCEQNLGHDTMYWYKQDSKKFLKIMFSYNNKELIINETVPNRFSPKSPDKAHLNLHINSLELGDSAVYFCASSPGRVNLHFGNGTRLTVT.